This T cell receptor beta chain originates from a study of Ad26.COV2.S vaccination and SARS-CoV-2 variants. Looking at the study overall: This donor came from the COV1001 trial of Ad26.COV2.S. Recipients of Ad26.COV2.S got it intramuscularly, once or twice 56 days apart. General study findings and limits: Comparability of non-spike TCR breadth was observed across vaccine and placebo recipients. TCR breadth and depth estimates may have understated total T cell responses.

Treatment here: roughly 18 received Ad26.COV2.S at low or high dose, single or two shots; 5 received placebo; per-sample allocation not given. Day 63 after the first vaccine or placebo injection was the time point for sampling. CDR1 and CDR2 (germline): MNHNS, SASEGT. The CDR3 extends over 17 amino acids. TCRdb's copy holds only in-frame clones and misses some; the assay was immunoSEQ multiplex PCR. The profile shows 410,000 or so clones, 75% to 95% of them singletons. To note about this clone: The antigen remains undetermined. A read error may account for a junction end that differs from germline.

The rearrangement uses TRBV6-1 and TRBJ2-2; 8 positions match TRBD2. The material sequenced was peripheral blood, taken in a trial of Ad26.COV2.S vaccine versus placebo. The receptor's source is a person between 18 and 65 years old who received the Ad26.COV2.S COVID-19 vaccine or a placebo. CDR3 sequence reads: CASSEVAGIGSIGELFF. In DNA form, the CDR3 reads TGTGCCAGCAGCGAAGTAGCGGGAATCGGGAGCATCGGGGAGCTGTTTTTT.